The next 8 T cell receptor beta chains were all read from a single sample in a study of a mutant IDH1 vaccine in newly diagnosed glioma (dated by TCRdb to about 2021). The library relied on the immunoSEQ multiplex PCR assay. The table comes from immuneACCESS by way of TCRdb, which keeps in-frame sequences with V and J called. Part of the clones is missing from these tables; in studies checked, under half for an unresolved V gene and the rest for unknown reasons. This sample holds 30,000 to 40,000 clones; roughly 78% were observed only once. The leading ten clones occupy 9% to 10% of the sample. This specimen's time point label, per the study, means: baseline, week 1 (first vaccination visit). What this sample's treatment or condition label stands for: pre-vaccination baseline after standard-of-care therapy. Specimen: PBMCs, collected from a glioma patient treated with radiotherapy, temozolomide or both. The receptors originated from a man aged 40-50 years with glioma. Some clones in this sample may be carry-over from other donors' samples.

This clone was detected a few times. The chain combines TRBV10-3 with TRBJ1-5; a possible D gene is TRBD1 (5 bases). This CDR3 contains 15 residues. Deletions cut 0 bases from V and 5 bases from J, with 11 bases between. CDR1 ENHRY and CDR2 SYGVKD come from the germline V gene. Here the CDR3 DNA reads TGTGCCATCAGTGAGTCAGCAGGGAGGGATCAGCCCCAGCATTTT. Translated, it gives CAISESAGRDQPQHF.

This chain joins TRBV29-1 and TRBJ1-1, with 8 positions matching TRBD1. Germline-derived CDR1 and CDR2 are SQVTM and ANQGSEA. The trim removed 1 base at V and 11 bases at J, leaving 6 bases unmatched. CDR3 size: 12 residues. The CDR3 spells CSVEGRQGIAFF. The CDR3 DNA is TGCAGCGTTGAAGGTAGACAGGGGATCGCTTTCTTT.

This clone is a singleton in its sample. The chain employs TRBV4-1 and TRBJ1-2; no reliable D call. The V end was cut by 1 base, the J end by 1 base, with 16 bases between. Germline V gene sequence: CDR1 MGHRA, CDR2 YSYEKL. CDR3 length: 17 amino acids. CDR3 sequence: CASSQVAVRPNNYGYTF. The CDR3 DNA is TGCGCCAGCAGCCAAGTAGCTGTCAGACCTAATAACTATGGCTACACCTTC.

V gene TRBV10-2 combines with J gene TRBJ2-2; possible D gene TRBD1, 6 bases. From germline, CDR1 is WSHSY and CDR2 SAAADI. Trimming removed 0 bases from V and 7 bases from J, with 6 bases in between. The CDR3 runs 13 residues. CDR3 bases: TGCGCCAGCAGTGAGTCGACAGGCGGGGAGCTGTTTTTT. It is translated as CASSESTGGELFF.

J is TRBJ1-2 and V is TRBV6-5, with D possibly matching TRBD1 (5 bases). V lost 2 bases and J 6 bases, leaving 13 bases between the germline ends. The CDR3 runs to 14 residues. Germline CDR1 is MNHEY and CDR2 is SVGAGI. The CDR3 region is CASSYRRAGNGYTF. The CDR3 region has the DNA TGTGCCAGCAGTTACCGCAGGGCCGGCAATGGCTACACCTTC.

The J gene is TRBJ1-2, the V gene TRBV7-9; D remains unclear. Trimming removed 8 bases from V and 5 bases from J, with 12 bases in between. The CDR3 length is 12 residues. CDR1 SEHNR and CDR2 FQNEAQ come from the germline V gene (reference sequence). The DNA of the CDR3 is TGTGCCAGCGCCGCGCTCGGGTATGGCTACACCTTC. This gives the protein CASAALGYGYTF. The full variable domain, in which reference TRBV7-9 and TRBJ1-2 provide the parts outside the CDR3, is DTGVSQNPRHKITKRGQNVTFRCDPISEHNRLYWYRQTLGQGPEFLTYFQNEAQLEKSRLLSDRFSAERPKGSFSTLEIQRTEQGDSAMYLCASAALGYGYTFGSGTRLTVV.

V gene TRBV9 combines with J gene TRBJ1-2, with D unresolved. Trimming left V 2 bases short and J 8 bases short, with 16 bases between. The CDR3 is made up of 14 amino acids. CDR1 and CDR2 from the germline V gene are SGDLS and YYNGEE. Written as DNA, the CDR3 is TGTGCCAGCAGCGTTCGAGGACCCACGGGCGGCTACACCTTC. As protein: CASSVRGPTGGYTF.

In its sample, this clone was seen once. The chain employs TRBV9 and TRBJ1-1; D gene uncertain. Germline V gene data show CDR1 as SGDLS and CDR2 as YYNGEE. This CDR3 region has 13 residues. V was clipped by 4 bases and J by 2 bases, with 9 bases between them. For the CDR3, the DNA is TGTGCCAGCAGCTCCCTTGAAAACACTGAAGCTTTCTTT. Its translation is CASSSLENTEAFF.